The 18 T cell receptor beta chains reported below all come from one sample, sequenced in a study of blood T cell repertoires in COVID-19 (dated by TCRdb to the early 2020s). The library was obtained by the immunoSEQ multiplex PCR assay. The immuneACCESS repertoire file appears here via TCRdb, limited to in-frame rearrangements. These files lack a portion of the clones; in checked studies, under half of the deficit traces to unresolved V genes, and the cause of the others is not known. This sample gives 97,000 or so clones in total; about nine tenths of them show up just once. The top ten clones comprise 4% to 4.5% of the sample. Sequenced sample: peripheral blood. The receptors were gathered from a man aged 18 to 30 with acute or convalescent COVID-19.

The V and J genes are TRBV6-5 and TRBJ2-3; 7 nucleotides align to TRBD1. Germline V gene sequence: CDR1 MNHEY, CDR2 SVGAGI. The CDR3 is 14 residues long. J gave up 0 bases and V 5 bases, and 2 bases lay outside the gene matches. CDR3 DNA: TGTGCCAGCAGTAGGGGGCCCAGCACAGATACGCAGTATTTT. Protein product: CASSRGPSTDTQYF.

This chain uses TRBV5-8 with TRBJ2-3, with TRBD2 identical over 15 bases. The germline V gene has CDR1 SGHTS and CDR2 YDEGEE. The CDR3 totals 16 residues. J was trimmed by 3 bases and V by 3 bases; bases with no gene match: 2. Written as DNA, the CDR3 is TGTGCCAGCAGCTCGGGACTAGCGGGGGGTACAGATACGCAGTATTTT. Translating gives CASSSGLAGGTDTQYF.

The V call is TRBV19, the J call TRBJ1-4, with D perhaps TRBD1 (6 bases). V dropped 1 base and J dropped 6 bases, with 15 bases sitting between them. This CDR3 is 16 amino acids long. The V gene's germline CDR1 is LNHDA and CDR2 SQIVND (reference sequence). DNA of the CDR3: TGTGCCAGTAGTATAGTCCCCGGACAGAGTCATGAAAAACTGTTTTTT. This gives the protein CASSIVPGQSHEKLFF.

The genes are TRBV5-1 and TRBJ1-5; 9 positions agree with TRBD1. J lost 6 bases, V lost 8 bases, and 0 bases had no gene match. Germline-derived CDR1 and CDR2 are SGHRS and YFSETQ. The CDR3 is made up of 11 amino acids. CDR3 sequence (DNA): TGCGCCAGGGACAGGGGTCAGCCCCAGCATTTT. Amino acid sequence: CARDRGQPQHF.

CDR3 nucleotides: TGTGCCAGCAGCAGGGGGCTGCAAGAGACCCAGTACTTC. Translated, it gives CASSRGLQETQYF. The rearrangement uses TRBV28 and TRBJ2-5, with 8 bases that match TRBD1. Looked up from germline, CDR1 is MDHEN and CDR2 is SYDVKM. The ends lost 6 bases at V and 2 bases at J; junction bases unmatched: 2. The CDR3 runs 13 residues.

The V gene is TRBV9, the J gene TRBJ2-3; D is perhaps TRBD2 (6 bases). This CDR3 is 14 amino acids long. V was pared by 3 bases and J by 4 bases, with 12 bases between. The germline V gene encodes CDR1 SGDLS and CDR2 YYNGEE. The CDR3 region has the DNA TGTGCCAGCAGCGACTACGGGAGATCAGATACGCAGTATTTT. It translates to CASSDYGRSDTQYF.

The V and J genes are TRBV5-4 and TRBJ2-5; 9 bases agree with TRBD2. Germline values: CDR1 SGHNT, CDR2 YYREEE (reference sequence). The CDR3 extends over 15 amino acids. The V and J ends lost 4 bases and 3 bases, in that order; junction bases with no gene match: 7. The CDR3 DNA follows: TGTGCCAGCAGCCCTGGCGGGGGGGTAAAAGAGACCCAGTACTTC. Its protein product is CASSPGGGVKETQYF.

The gene calls are TRBV7-6 and TRBJ2-1; 14 positions agree with TRBD2. Per the germline V gene, CDR1 is SGHVS and CDR2 is FNYEAQ. The ends lost 2 bases at V and 6 bases at J; junction bases unmatched: 6. The CDR3 has 17 amino acids. CDR3 amino acids: CASSLRGLAGGGNEQFF. The CDR3 DNA reads TGTGCCAGCAGCTTACGAGGACTAGCGGGAGGCGGCAATGAGCAGTTCTTC.

This clone was observed once. This chain uses TRBV3-1 (or the pseudogene TRBV3-2) with TRBJ1-1, with D maybe TRBD1 (6 bases). CDR3 size: 15 residues. CDR1 LGHDT and CDR2 YNNKEL come from the germline V gene (reference sequence). V was cut by 2 bases and J by 5 bases, with 15 bases left in between. CDR3 protein: CASSQRQTGPTEAFF. DNA for the CDR3: TGTGCCAGCAGCCAACGTCAGACAGGTCCGACTGAAGCTTTCTTT.

The chain combines TRBV7-8 with TRBJ1-3, with a weak D call TRBD1 (5 bases). CDR1 SGHVS and CDR2 FQNEAQ come from the germline V gene. V lost 3 bases to trimming and J lost 4 bases, with 16 bases between them. This CDR3 contains 16 residues. This CDR3 is CASSFSGGKGGNTIYF. CDR3 in DNA: TGTGCCAGCAGCTTCTCGGGGGGTAAAGGAGGAAACACCATATATTTT.

This rearrangement joins TRBV4-2 to TRBJ1-2; tentative D call: TRBD1 (5 bases). This CDR3 is built from 15 residues. The ends were cut back, 0 bases at V and 8 bases at J, with 16 bases in the middle. The germline V gene has CDR1 LGHNA and CDR2 YNFKEQ. The CDR3 nucleotides read TGTGCCAGCAGCCAAGATCAGGGCAGTCGCGCGGGCTACACCTTC. This gives the protein CASSQDQGSRAGYTF.

This sequence joins TRBV24-1 and TRBJ2-2; D ambiguous. The V gene lost 0 bases and the J gene lost 4 bases, with 5 bases spanning the gap. CDR3 length equals 14 residues. Germline V lookup: CDR1 KGHDR, CDR2 SFDVKD. The CDR3 nucleotides are TGTGCCACCAGTGATTTGGAGCCCACCGGGGAGCTGTTTTTT. Translated, it gives CATSDLEPTGELFF.

The genes are TRBV12-3 or TRBV12-4 and TRBJ2-1, with 7 bases that match TRBD2. V was pared by 3 bases and J by 9 bases, with 5 bases of the junction left unmatched. CDR3 length: 13 amino acids. CDR3 protein: CASSLGGDGEQFF. In nucleotides, the CDR3 is TGTGCCAGCAGTTTGGGAGGGGACGGTGAGCAGTTCTTC.

The chain links TRBV15 to TRBJ2-7; D is perhaps TRBD2 (7 bases). The CDR3 totals 17 residues. Trimming pared 4 bases from V and 4 bases from J, leaving 23 bases between. The germline gives CDR1 LNHNV, CDR2 YYDKDF (reference sequence). CDR3 residues: CATSTGLGGGSPYEQYF. The CDR3 DNA sequence: TGTGCCACCAGCACGGGCCTAGGGGGGGGTTCGCCTTACGAGCAGTACTTC. Using reference TRBV15 and TRBJ2-7 for the parts outside the CDR3, the full variable domain is DAMVIQNPRYQVTQFGKPVTLSCSQTLNHNVMYWYQQKSSQAPKLLFHYYDKDFNNEADTPDNFQSRRPNTSFCFLDIRSPGLGDTAMYLCATSTGLGGGSPYEQYFGPGTRLTVT.

The chain combines TRBV7-9 with TRBJ2-1, with 11 bases that match TRBD1. CDR3 length equals 16 residues. Germline CDR1 SEHNR, CDR2 FQNEAQ (reference sequence). The V segment lost 2 bases and the J segment 3 bases; nucleotides outside the gene matches: 3. The CDR3 protein is CASSLLGTGGYNEQFF. CDR3 nucleotide sequence: TGTGCCAGCAGCTTACTCGGGACAGGGGGCTACAATGAGCAGTTCTTC.

J is TRBJ1-1 and V is TRBV30, with D uncertain. The CDR3 has 14 residues. The germline CDR1 and CDR2 sequences are GTSNPN and SVGIG (reference sequence). The ends were cut back, 4 bases at V and 3 bases at J, with 15 bases in the middle. The CDR3 sequence is CAWKGGPSYTEAFF. In DNA form, the CDR3 reads TGTGCCTGGAAGGGAGGACCAAGCTACACTGAAGCTTTCTTT. Using reference TRBV30 and TRBJ1-1 for the parts outside the CDR3, the full variable domain is SQTIHQWPATLVQPVGSPLSLECTVEGTSNPNLYWYRQAAGRGLQLLFYSVGIGQISSEVPQNLSASRPQDRQFILSSKKLLLSDSGFYLCAWKGGPSYTEAFFGQGTRLTVV.

The chain employs TRBV9 and TRBJ2-3; the match to TRBD2 covers 10 bases. V trimming: 3 bases; J trimming: 9 bases; junction bases outside the gene matches: 7. The CDR3 is 14 amino acids. Germline CDR1 SGDLS, CDR2 YYNGEE. Here the CDR3 reads CASSGLAGVSTQYF. Here the CDR3 DNA reads TGTGCCAGCAGCGGTCTAGCGGGAGTCAGCACGCAGTATTTT.

The table lists this clone with a few counts. The chain uses TRBV3-1 (or the pseudogene TRBV3-2) and TRBJ1-1; D perhaps matches TRBD1 (5 bases). Looked up from germline, CDR1 is LGHDT and CDR2 is YNNKEL (reference sequence). CDR3 length: 12 amino acids. V lost 6 bases and J 4 bases, leaving 9 bases between the germline ends. CDR3 in DNA: TGTGCCAGCAGACAGGCTGCCACTGAAGCTTTCTTT. Its translation is CASRQAATEAFF.